A single sample is the source of the 4 T cell receptor beta chains below, sequenced in a study of molecular identifiers for immune sequencing clone quantification. TCRdb recomputed calls from the PCR reads with MiXCR, one row per CDR3 protein. The sample carries 35,000 or so distinct CDR3 sequences, 18% recorded once. The material sequenced was naive CD8+ T cells from blood, with Jurkat cell RNA spiked in. The subset denotes: FACS-sorted CD8+CD4-CCR7+CD45RA+ naive T cells. All receptors come from a human donor in good health. Some libraries in this study had Jurkat cell RNA spiked in.

There are many counts of this clonotype. The genes are TRBV12-3 or TRBV12-4 and TRBJ2-2, with 12 bases aligning to TRBD2. Trimming removed 6 bases from V and 8 bases from J; junction bases left unmatched: 13. The CDR3 spans 17 residues. CDR3 DNA: TGTGCCAGCAGCACCGGACTAGCGGGATTCCGTTCGGGGGAGCTGTTTTTT. Translating it yields CASSTGLAGFRSGELFF.

This clonotype was picked up many times. The chain couples TRBV24-1 to TRBJ2-5; D is perhaps TRBD1 (7 bases). The CDR3 is made up of 11 amino acids. Deletions cut 9 bases from V and 5 bases from J, with 9 bases between. Per germline, CDR1 KGHDR and CDR2 SFDVKD. The CDR3 DNA reads as TGTGCCACCCAGGGGGGCGAGACCCAGTACTTC. The encoded protein is CATQGGETQYF.

As regards this clonotype: With a much larger clone just one base away, this may be a read error. The DNA for the CDR3 is TGCGCCAGCAGCCTTTCCGAGGATGAGCAGTTCTTC. Amino acid sequence: CASSLSEDEQFF. The chain uses TRBV5-1 and TRBJ2-1; the D is unclear. This CDR3 contains 12 residues. CDR1 and CDR2 from the germline V gene are SGHRS and YFSETQ. Trimming took 4 bases from V and 8 from J, leaving 10 bases between them.

In this sample, this clonotype turned up many times. The chain links TRBV5-4 to TRBJ2-3; a possible D gene is TRBD1 (6 bases). V lost 0 bases and J lost 2, with 13 bases in between. The CDR3 runs to 16 residues. CDR1 and CDR2 from the germline V gene are SGHNT and YYREEE (reference sequence). The CDR3 region is CASSLDWGLYTDTQYF. For the CDR3, the DNA is TGTGCCAGCAGCTTGGACTGGGGGCTCTACACAGATACGCAGTATTTT. Based on the CDR3 plus reference TRBV5-4 and TRBJ2-3, the full variable domain is ETGVTQSPTHLIKTRGQQVTLRCSSQSGHNTVSWYQQALGQGPQFIFQYYREEENGRGNFPPRFSGLQFPNYSSELNVNALELDDSALYLCASSLDWGLYTDTQYFGPGTRLTVL.